These T cell receptor beta chains were read from a single sample in a study of identical twins. TCRdb re-derived calls from the 5' RACE reads in MiXCR, one entry per CDR3 protein. The table has roughly 1.6 million distinct CDR3 sequences, about 30% seen once. Sequenced material: cord blood. These receptors originate from a newborn girl in good health. Both conserved end residues are part of each CDR3. A D gene is named only where the DNA matches it firmly. Clone size is given for some rows only: seen once, a few or many times, or a class if the clone is expanded.

v_gene: TRBV4-1
abundance: few
d_gene: NA
j_gene: TRBJ1-2
CDR3nt: TGCGCCAGCAGCCAAAGGTTTCGGGAGACTAACTATGGCTACACCTTC
CDR3aa: CASSQRFRETNYGYTF

v_gene: TRBV5-1
abundance: few
d_gene: TRBD2
j_gene: TRBJ2-3
CDR3nt: TGCGCCAGCAGCTTGGAAGGAGCGGGAAGGGTGGATACGCAGTATTTT
CDR3aa: CASSLEGAGRVDTQYF

v_gene: TRBV11-2
abundance: few
d_gene: NA
j_gene: TRBJ2-7
CDR3nt: TGTGCCAGCAGATCAAGCTCGAGGGACTCGCAGTACTTC
CDR3aa: CASRSSSRDSQYF

v_gene: TRBV7-2
abundance: few
d_gene: NA
j_gene: TRBJ2-3
CDR3nt: TGTGCCAGCAGCTTAGGACCACAGCCCGCACGGGATACGCAGTATTTT
CDR3aa: CASSLGPQPARDTQYF

v_gene: TRBV3-1
abundance: NA
d_gene: TRBD2
j_gene: TRBJ2-7
CDR3nt: TGTGCCAGCAGCCAAATGACTAGCGGAAACCCCTACGAGCAGTACTTC
CDR3aa: CASSQMTSGNPYEQYF

v_gene: TRBV21-1
abundance: NA
d_gene: NA
j_gene: TRBJ2-7
CDR3nt: TGTGCCAGCAGCAAAGTTGGCACCTACGAGCAGTACTTC
CDR3aa: CASSKVGTYEQYF

v_gene: TRBV5-1
abundance: NA
d_gene: TRBD2
j_gene: TRBJ2-5
CDR3nt: TGCGCCAGCAGCCCGGGGGGACGGTACCAAGAGACCCAGTACTTC
CDR3aa: CASSPGGRYQETQYF

v_gene: TRBV12-3/TRBV12-4
abundance: few
d_gene: NA
j_gene: TRBJ2-4
CDR3nt: TGTGCCAGCAGGAACGGACAAGTCAAAAACATTCAGTACTTC
CDR3aa: CASRNGQVKNIQYF

v_gene: TRBV5-1
abundance: many
d_gene: NA
j_gene: TRBJ2-5
CDR3nt: TGTGCCAGCAGCTTAGGGGCAGGAGAGACCCAGTACTTC
CDR3aa: CASSLGAGETQYF

v_gene: TRBV6-1
abundance: NA
d_gene: TRBD2
j_gene: TRBJ2-3
CDR3nt: TGTGCCAGCAGTGAAGGCCCCCTAGCGGGAGGCCAAGATACGCAGTATTTT
CDR3aa: CASSEGPLAGGQDTQYF

v_gene: TRBV29-1
abundance: many
d_gene: NA
j_gene: TRBJ1-2
CDR3nt: TGCAGCGTTGAGCTTAATTCCTATGGCTACACCTTC
CDR3aa: CSVELNSYGYTF

v_gene: TRBV6-1
abundance: many
d_gene: NA
j_gene: TRBJ1-2
CDR3nt: TGTGCCAGCAGCCCCACCGCCTATGGCTACACCTTC
CDR3aa: CASSPTAYGYTF

v_gene: TRBV20-1
abundance: once
d_gene: TRBD2
j_gene: TRBJ2-3
CDR3nt: TGTAGTGCTAGATCGGCGACTAGCCTGGATACGCAGTATTTT
CDR3aa: CSARSATSLDTQYF

v_gene: TRBV30
abundance: NA
d_gene: TRBD1
j_gene: TRBJ2-3
CDR3nt: TGTGCCTGGGGACAGGGCACAGATACGCAGTATTTT
CDR3aa: CAWGQGTDTQYF

v_gene: TRBV27
abundance: NA
d_gene: NA
j_gene: TRBJ1-1
CDR3nt: TGTGCCAGCACCGGAATCAGGGGAGCGAACACTGAAGCTTTCTTT
CDR3aa: CASTGIRGANTEAFF